The 5 T cell receptor beta chains presented below share a single source sample, sequenced in a study of cytomegalovirus exposure and HLA in healthy donors. Amplification used 60 Vbeta primers and 13 Jbeta primers. The assay was immunoSEQ multiplex PCR, and TCRdb's table has in-frame clones only and misses some. This sample has fewer than 300,000 clones; 75% to 90% occur once, and the top ten carry around 4%. Specimen: PBMCs. The receptors derive from a man aged 40-49 years in good health and CMV-seropositive.

The chain links TRBV21-1 to TRBJ2-1; TRBD2 is taken as the D call from the table, unchecked against the DNA. TRBV21-1 counts as a pseudogene. The CDR3 contains 22 residues. In DNA form, the CDR3 reads TGTGCCAGCAGCAAAGCGGGGGATCGGGAATTGACTAGTGTGAGGGTCTACAATGAGCAGTTCTTC. It is translated as CASSKAGDRELTSVRVYNEQFF.

This chain joins TRBV10-3 and TRBJ1-3; tentatively, D is TRBD1 (5 bases). CDR1 and CDR2 (germline): ENHRY, SYGVKD. CDR3 length: 15 residues. The germline V and J ends were trimmed by 1 base and 2 bases, with 9 bases remaining between them. This CDR3 is CAISEWQGPGNTIYF. The DNA for the CDR3 is TGTGCCATCAGTGAGTGGCAGGGTCCTGGAAACACCATATATTTT.

In its sample, this clone was seen once. The chain uses TRBV18 and TRBJ1-2, with D uncertain. V was shortened by 2 bases and J by 0 bases, with 10 bases between the two germline ends. The germline V gene encodes CDR1 KGHSH and CDR2 LQKENI. This CDR3 region has 15 residues. Here the CDR3 DNA reads TGTGCCAGCTCACCAGACACAGCAGCTAACTATGGCTACACCTTC. Amino acid sequence: CASSPDTAANYGYTF.

For this clone: The junction differs from germline at one of its ends, possibly a read error. V usage is TRBV7-9 and J usage is TRBJ1-2; unclear D gene. In germline, CDR1 is SEHNR, CDR2 FQNEAQ (reference sequence). The length of the CDR3 is 14 residues. In DNA form, the CDR3 reads TGTTCCAGCAGCTTAGCTCCAGACTTCTATGGCTACACCTTC. This encodes CSSSLAPDFYGYTF.

In DNA, the CDR3 is TGTGCCAGCAGCTTAGACGCGGTCACGAACACTGAAGCTTTCTTT. This codes for CASSLDAVTNTEAFF. The genes are TRBV7-9 and TRBJ1-1; no firm D call. CDR1 and CDR2 (germline): SEHNR, FQNEAQ (reference sequence). The CDR3 is 15 residues long. Trimming left V 1 base short and J 1 base short, with 10 bases between.